This TCR beta chain comes out of a study of blood T cell repertoires in COVID-19. Libraries were prepared by immunoSEQ multiplex PCR; TCRdb keeps only in-frame clonotypes and omits some of them. This table has 140,000 to 150,000 clones, approximately 88% appearing once. In this sample, this clone turned up once. The germline V gene encodes CDR1 MNHEY and CDR2 SMNVEV (reference sequence). Trimming took 6 bases from V and 0 from J, leaving 9 bases between them. The CDR3 loop spans 15 amino acids. The specimen sequenced was PBMCs or T cells enriched from blood (not recorded which). The gene calls are TRBV27 and TRBJ1-6; D is perhaps TRBD1 (6 bases). The TCR was taken from a woman younger than 45 with acute COVID-19. This CDR3 is CASRDRSSYNSPLHF. CDR3 DNA sequence: TGTGCCAGCAGGGACAGAAGCTCCTATAATTCACCCCTCCACTTT.